This T cell receptor (beta chain) was identified in a study of shared clonotypes between healthy human individuals. Study-wide context: The study used three CD4 naive, three CD4 memory, two CD8 naive and one CD8 memory plate per donor.

Germline CDR1 is MDHEN and CDR2 is SYDVKM. CDR3 length: 13 residues. V was trimmed by 7 bases and J by 0 bases, leaving 10 bases between them. The assay ran at deep level. Data came from immunoSEQ multiplex PCR; TCRdb stores just in-frame clones and leaves some out. The data hold 2 million to 2.5 million clones, with just over 90% observed a single time. About this clone: Its antigen remains unidentified.

Study findings and constraints: Memory subsets had estimated richness that was generally smaller than that of naive subsets.

This TCR was sampled from a man aged 18 to 29 in good health. Some clones in this sample may be carry-over from other donors' samples. The chain has TRBV28 and TRBJ2-7; TRBD2 might be the D (6 bases). Material: naive CD4+ T cells from PBMCs. Subset denoted: CD45RA+ positively selected. CDR3 loop: CASTEGRSYEQYF. CDR3 nucleotide sequence: TGTGCCAGCACGGAGGGCCGCTCCTACGAGCAGTACTTC.